These 9 T cell receptor beta chains came from one sample sequenced in a study of OX40 agonist ivuxolimab in advanced cancers. Here immunoSEQ multiplex PCR was the method, and the copy in TCRdb shows in-frame clones only, minus some. The sample yields roughly 120,000 clones, 85% to 95% seen once. The sequences come from CD4+ or CD8+ T cells sorted from blood, collected in a trial of the OX40 agonist ivuxolimab. The receptor set was obtained from an adult with an advanced solid tumor such as melanoma, head and neck, liver or kidney cancer.

The chain has TRBV30 and TRBJ1-1; D possibly corresponds to TRBD1 (5 bases). The CDR3 is 12 residues long. V lost 3 bases to trimming and J lost 3 bases, with 8 bases between them. Germline V gene lookup returns CDR1 GTSNPN and CDR2 SVGIG (reference sequence). DNA of the CDR3: TGTGCCTGGAGATACAGGTACACTGAAGCTTTCTTT. Its translation is CAWRYRYTEAFF.

The V gene is TRBV7-3, the J gene TRBJ2-2; the match to TRBD1 covers 7 bases. Germline-derived CDR1 and CDR2 are SGHTA and FQGTGA. The CDR3 has 15 amino acids. V shed 5 bases, J shed 6 bases, and the junction held 9 bases outside the gene matches. CDR3 region: CASSATGTEAGELFF. CDR3 nucleotide sequence: TGTGCCAGCAGCGCTACCGGGACAGAGGCCGGGGAGCTGTTTTTT.

This chain links TRBV2 with TRBJ1-6; no reliable D call. The germline V and J ends were trimmed by 4 bases and 7 bases, with 11 bases remaining between them. Germline assignment: CDR1 SNHLY and CDR2 FYNNEI. The CDR3 runs 14 residues. In nucleotides, the CDR3 is TGTGCCAGCAGTGTAGCCCGGGGAAATTCACCCCTCCACTTT. This translates into CASSVARGNSPLHF.

This chain uses TRBV2 with TRBJ1-6, with D possibly matching TRBD1 (5 bases). Germline CDR1 is SNHLY and CDR2 is FYNNEI. This CDR3 spans 13 amino acids. Trimming removed 6 bases at V and 9 bases at J, with 12 bases between. The CDR3 sequence: CASRVGDGSPLHF. Here the CDR3 DNA reads TGTGCCAGCAGGGTAGGGGACGGTTCACCCCTCCACTTT.

The rearrangement links TRBV7-2 to TRBJ2-2, with D hard to call. Germline V lookup: CDR1 SGHTA, CDR2 FQGNSA. With 6 bases removed from V and 0 bases from J, the gap between germline ends came to 14 bases. This CDR3 comprises 16 residues. CDR3 coding DNA: TGTGCCAGCAGTGTCCTCGGCGTTTCGAACACCGGGGAGCTGTTTTTT. The encoded protein is CASSVLGVSNTGELFF.

The CDR3 DNA reads as TGTGCCAGCTCACCACCCCGTGGGCATCAGATCACTGAAGCTTTCTTT. This sequence encodes CASSPPRGHQITEAFF. The chain combines TRBV18 with TRBJ1-1; no clear D gene. The CDR3 is made up of 16 amino acids. Trimming cost V 0 bases and J 4 bases, with 15 bases left between them. Germline assignment: CDR1 KGHSH and CDR2 LQKENI.

V and J are TRBV28 and TRBJ1-1; D is unclear. The CDR3 is 12 residues long. V shed 3 bases and J shed 1 base, with 3 bases lying between them. CDR1 and CDR2 (germline): MDHEN, SYDVKM. CDR3 sequence: CASSFRNTEAFF. The CDR3 bases are TGTGCCAGCAGTTTCAGGAACACTGAAGCTTTCTTT.

The genes are TRBV5-1 and TRBJ1-5, with 7 bases identical to TRBD1. Germline V lookup: CDR1 SGHRS, CDR2 YFSETQ. The CDR3 consists of 20 residues. Unmatched junction bases numbered 23, after V lost 5 bases and J lost 3 bases. The CDR3 bases are TGCGCCAGCAGTTCTAACCCCCAAAGGTGGACAGGAGCCTTCAATCAGCCCCAGCATTTT. Translated: CASSSNPQRWTGAFNQPQHF.

This sequence joins TRBV2 and TRBJ2-7; 7 bases line up with TRBD1. V lost 2 bases, J lost 3 bases, and 10 bases stayed unmatched. CDR3 size: 16 residues. CDR1 SNHLY and CDR2 FYNNEI come from the germline V gene. Here the CDR3 DNA reads TGTGCCAGCAGTGAAAGCCCCGGGACAGACCTCTACGAGCAGTACTTC. It encodes CASSESPGTDLYEQYF.